These T cell receptor beta chains were read from a single sample in a study of Graves' ophthalmopathy and Graves' hyperthyroidism. TCRdb called the multiplex PCR reads again in MiXCR, with one record for every CDR3 protein. The table has 560,000 or so distinct CDR3 sequences, under 45% seen once. The sample consisted of peripheral blood or thyroid tissue (not recorded which). These TCRs come from an adult man with Graves' hyperthyroidism. CDR3s include the opening cysteine and the closing phenylalanine or tryptophan. D genes are given only for firm matches. Expanded clones get a size class; other rows say once, few or many, or leave the size out.

.	once	15	TRBV24-1	TRBJ1-5	TGTGCCACCAGTGACGCCGACACAGGGAATCAGCCCCAGCATTTT	CATSDADTGNQPQHF
.	many	16	TRBV5-6	TRBJ2-2	TGTGCCAGCAGCTCAAGGGGAGTGTCGGACACCGGGGAGCTGTTTTTT	CASSSRGVSDTGELFF
.	few	15	TRBV6-1	TRBJ1-4	TGTGCCAGCAAGACGTTGGCAGGGACTAATGAAAAACTGTTTTTT	CASKTLAGTNEKLFF
.	.	13	TRBV10-3	TRBJ2-2	TGTGCCGCGACGGGGCTGGGCACCGGGGAGCTGTTTTTT	CAATGLGTGELFF
.	few	15	TRBV15	TRBJ2-7	TGTGCCACCAGCAGAGATAGGGCCAGGTCCTACGAGCAGTACTTC	CATSRDRARSYEQYF
TRBD2	.	18	TRBV7-6	TRBJ2-3	TGTGCCAGCAGCTTAGCGGTGACTAGCGGGAGAGTTACAGATACGCAGTATTTT	CASSLAVTSGRVTDTQYF
.	few	16	TRBV4-1	TRBJ1-3	TGCGCCAGCAGCCAACTGATGGTGGTCGTAGGGAACACCATATATTTT	CASSQLMVVVGNTIYF
.	many	15	TRBV10-3	TRBJ1-6	TGTGCCATCAGTGGGACGAGCTCCTATAATTCACCCCTCCACTTT	CAISGTSSYNSPLHF
.	.	14	TRBV29-1	TRBJ1-4	TGCAGCGTTGCGGGAGGGGCAGATAATGAAAAACTGTTTTTT	CSVAGGADNEKLFF
TRBD1	many	15	TRBV5-8	TRBJ2-7	TGTGCCAGCAGCACGGGACAGCGAATCTCCTACGAGCAGTACTTC	CASSTGQRISYEQYF
.	many	14	TRBV7-9	TRBJ2-7	TGTGCCAGCAGCTCGCGGGACACCACCTACGAGCAGTACTTC	CASSSRDTTYEQYF
.	.	12	TRBV12-3/TRBV12-4	TRBJ1-5	TGTGCCAGCAGTCTTGGGGAATCAGCCCAGCATTTT	CASSLGESAQHF
TRBD1	.	16	TRBV2	TRBJ1-6	TGTGCCAGCAGGGACAGGGGGAGCTCCTATAATTCACCCCTCCACTTT	CASRDRGSSYNSPLHF
.	.	15	TRBV7-2	TRBJ2-1	TGTGCCAGCAGCTTAAGCCCCAGCTCCTACAATGAGCAGTTCTTC	CASSLSPSSYNEQFF
.	.	17	TRBV7-9	TRBJ1-2	TGTGCCAGCGGACCGGCTTTAGGGGACGAAACTAACTATGGCTACACCTTC	CASGPALGDETNYGYTF
.	.	14	TRBV6-6	TRBJ1-5	TGTGCCAGCAGTTACGGGTCCCAAAATCAGCCCCAGCATTTT	CASSYGSQNQPQHF
.	few	16	TRBV9	TRBJ2-7	TGTGCCAGCAGCGTAGGCCGAATTGGGGGCTCCTACGAGCAGTACTTC	CASSVGRIGGSYEQYF
.	.	13	TRBV11-2	TRBJ2-7	TGTGCCAGCAGGCCGAACAGAACCTACGAGCAGTACTTC	CASRPNRTYEQYF
.	.	15	TRBV4-1	TRBJ2-5	TGCGCCAGCAGCCAGCATAACGGACTGCAAGAGACCCAGTACTTC	CASSQHNGLQETQYF
.	.	11	TRBV7-2	TRBJ1-4	TGTGCCAGCAGCATGGGGGAAAAACTGTTTTTT	CASSMGEKLFF
.	.	13	TRBV12-3/TRBV12-4	TRBJ1-5	TGTGCCAGCAGTTTAGTCCGGGACCAGCACGAGCATTTT	CASSLVRDQHEHF
.	many	13	TRBV12-3/TRBV12-4	TRBJ1-5	TGTGCCAGCAGTGAAGACCCGTATCAGCCCCAGCATTTT	CASSEDPYQPQHF
TRBD2	many	15	TRBV20-1	TRBJ2-5	TGCAGTGCTAGAGATTTTAGCGGGGGTCGGGAGACCCAGTACTTC	CSARDFSGGRETQYF
.	.	16	TRBV7-2	TRBJ1-5	TGTGCCAGCAGCTTAGTGGCGGGGGGGGGGAATCAGCCCCAGCATTTT	CASSLVAGGGNQPQHF
.	.	15	TRBV12-3/TRBV12-4	TRBJ1-3	TGTGCCAGCAGTTTGACCGGGGACTCTGGAAACACCATATATTTT	CASSLTGDSGNTIYF
TRBD1	.	13	TRBV29-1	TRBJ2-7	TGCAGCGCCTCGGGACAGGGGGGGTACGAGCAGTCCTTC	CSASGQGGYEQSF
.	many	12	TRBV12-3/TRBV12-4	TRBJ2-7	TGTGCCAGCATCCCGATATACTACGAGCAGTACTTC	CASIPIYYEQYF
.	few	15	TRBV5-1	TRBJ1-1	TGCGCCAGCAGCTTGGGAGGCCCTTCGAACACTGAAGCTTTCTTT	CASSLGGPSNTEAFF
.	.	15	TRBV7-2	TRBJ1-2	TGTGCCAGCAGCTTAGATAACAGGCCTAACTATGGCTACACCTTC	CASSLDNRPNYGYTF
.	.	17	TRBV7-9	TRBJ1-1	TGTGCCAGCAGCCTAAAAGATTGGGGGAGGATGAACACTGAAGCTTTCTTT	CASSLKDWGRMNTEAFF
TRBD2	.	16	TRBV6-5	TRBJ2-5	TGTGCCAGCAGTCCAGCCGAGAGCGGGGGCGGGGAGACCCAGTACTTC	CASSPAESGGGETQYF
.	many	14	TRBV29-1	TRBJ2-2	TGCAGCGTTGAAAAGGGCGCGAACACCGGGGAGCTGTTTTTT	CSVEKGANTGELFF
TRBD1	.	15	TRBV27	TRBJ2-7	TGTGCCAGCAGTTTATCCGGGACAGGTCTTTACGAGCAGTACTTC	CASSLSGTGLYEQYF
.	.	14	TRBV5-1	TRBJ2-1	TGCGCCAGCAGCATAGGACCAGCTAACAATGAGCAGCTCTTC	CASSIGPANNEQLF
.	.	11	TRBV29-1	TRBJ1-4	TGCAGCGCGCCCGAGGGAGAAAAACTGTTTTTT	CSAPEGEKLFF
.	.	14	TRBV20-1	TRBJ1-5	TGCAGTGCTAGAGACCTGGCACCCAATCAGCCCCAGCATTTT	CSARDLAPNQPQHF
TRBD1	many	13	TRBV20-1	TRBJ1-1	TGCAGTGCTAGAGGGGGGGACAGGGGGCAAGCTTTCTTT	CSARGGDRGQAFF
TRBD1	.	12	TRBV19	TRBJ1-5	TGTGCCAGTAGTCCCGGGACAGGGCCCCAGCATTTT	CASSPGTGPQHF
TRBD1	.	15	TRBV12-3/TRBV12-4	TRBJ1-5	TGTGCCAGCAGTATGGGACAGGGCAGCGGACAGCCCCAGCATTTT	CASSMGQGSGQPQHF
.	many	14	TRBV13	TRBJ2-7	TGTGCCAGCAGCCTACATACGGGGAACCACGAGCAGTACTTC	CASSLHTGNHEQYF
TRBD1	few	14	TRBV4-1	TRBJ1-5	TGCGCCAGCAGCCAAACTACAGGGGTTCAGCCCCAGCATTTT	CASSQTTGVQPQHF
.	.	13	TRBV3-1	TRBJ1-1	TGTGCCAGCAGCCAAGATCTCGGTACTGAAGCTTTCTTT	CASSQDLGTEAFF
TRBD2	many	15	TRBV6-5	TRBJ2-5	TGTGCCAGCAGTTACCCAGCGGGGGCAAAAGAGACCCAGTACTTC	CASSYPAGAKETQYF
TRBD2	.	15	TRBV6-5	TRBJ2-7	TGTGCCAGCAGTGCCTCGGGACTAGCGGGAGGCGAGCAGTACTTC	CASSASGLAGGEQYF
.	many	12	TRBV29-1	TRBJ2-2	TGCAGCGTTGGTGCTGGCACCGGGGAGCTGTTTTTT	CSVGAGTGELFF
.	few	14	TRBV9	TRBJ1-6	TGTGCCAGCAGCGTATCAGGGACCAATTCACCCCTCCACTTT	CASSVSGTNSPLHF
.	many	14	TRBV5-4	TRBJ2-7	TGTGCCAGCAGCTTGACGGGTGCAGGGGTCGAGCAGTACTTC	CASSLTGAGVEQYF
TRBD2	many	14	TRBV7-6	TRBJ2-5	TGTGCCAGCAGCTTAGCGCGGGGGTCGGAGACCCAGTACTTC	CASSLARGSETQYF
TRBD1	many	16	TRBV9	TRBJ1-6	TGTGCCAGCAGCGTAGCCGCTGGGACAGATAATTCACCCCTCCACTTT	CASSVAAGTDNSPLHF
TRBD2	many	17	TRBV9	TRBJ2-7	TGTGCCAGCAGCGTAGGGACTAGCGGGGGGAAGCAGGACGAGCAGTACTTC	CASSVGTSGGKQDEQYF